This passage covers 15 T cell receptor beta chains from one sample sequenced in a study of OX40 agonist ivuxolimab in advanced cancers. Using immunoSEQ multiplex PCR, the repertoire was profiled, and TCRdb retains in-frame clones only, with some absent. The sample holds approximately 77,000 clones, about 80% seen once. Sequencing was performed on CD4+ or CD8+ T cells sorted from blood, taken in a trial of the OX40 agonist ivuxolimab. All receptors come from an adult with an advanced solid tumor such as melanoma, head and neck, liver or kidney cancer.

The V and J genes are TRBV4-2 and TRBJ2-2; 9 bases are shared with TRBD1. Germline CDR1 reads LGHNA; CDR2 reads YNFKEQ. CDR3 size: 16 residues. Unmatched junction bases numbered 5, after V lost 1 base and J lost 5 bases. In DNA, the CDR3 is TGTGCCAGCAGCCAAGCCGGGACAGGGCAAACCGGGGAGCTGTTTTTT. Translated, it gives CASSQAGTGQTGELFF.

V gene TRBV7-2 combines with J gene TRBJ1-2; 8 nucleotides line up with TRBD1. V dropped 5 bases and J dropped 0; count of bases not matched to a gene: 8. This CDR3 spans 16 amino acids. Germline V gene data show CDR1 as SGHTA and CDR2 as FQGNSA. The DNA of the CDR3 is TGTGCCAGCAGCCCAAGGGACAGGAGGGCTAACTATGGCTACACCTTC. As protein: CASSPRDRRANYGYTF.

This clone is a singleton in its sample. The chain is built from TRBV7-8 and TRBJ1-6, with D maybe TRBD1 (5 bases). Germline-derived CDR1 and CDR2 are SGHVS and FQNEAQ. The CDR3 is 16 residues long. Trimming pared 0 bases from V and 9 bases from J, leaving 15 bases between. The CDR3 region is CASSLAGQVGRSPLHF. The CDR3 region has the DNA TGTGCCAGCAGCTTAGCCGGGCAGGTGGGGCGTTCACCCCTCCACTTT.

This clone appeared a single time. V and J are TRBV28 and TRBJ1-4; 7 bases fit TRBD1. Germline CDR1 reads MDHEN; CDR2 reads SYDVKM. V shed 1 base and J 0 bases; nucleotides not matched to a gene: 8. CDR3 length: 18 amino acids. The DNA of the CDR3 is TGTGCCAGCAGTTTATTACGGGACAGCTTTGCAACTAATGAAAAACTGTTTTTT. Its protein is CASSLLRDSFATNEKLFF.

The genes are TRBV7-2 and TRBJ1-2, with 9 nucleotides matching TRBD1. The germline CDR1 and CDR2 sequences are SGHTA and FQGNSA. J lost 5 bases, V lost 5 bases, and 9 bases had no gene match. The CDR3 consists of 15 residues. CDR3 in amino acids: CASSQGVGQGYGYTF. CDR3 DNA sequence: TGTGCCAGCAGCCAGGGCGTGGGACAGGGATATGGCTACACCTTC.

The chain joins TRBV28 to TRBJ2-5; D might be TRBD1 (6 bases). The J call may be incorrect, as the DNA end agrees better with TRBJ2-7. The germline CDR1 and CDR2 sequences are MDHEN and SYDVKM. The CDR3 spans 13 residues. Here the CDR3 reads CASRTGGGHEQYF. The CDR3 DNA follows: TGTGCCAGCAGAACCGGTGGGGGCCACGAGCAGTACTTC.

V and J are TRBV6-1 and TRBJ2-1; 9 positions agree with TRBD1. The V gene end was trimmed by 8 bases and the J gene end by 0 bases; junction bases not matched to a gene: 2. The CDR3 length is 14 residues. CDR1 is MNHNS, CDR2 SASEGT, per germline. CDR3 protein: CASDRGGSYNEQFF. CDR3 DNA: TGTGCCAGCGACAGGGGGGGCTCCTACAATGAGCAGTTCTTC.

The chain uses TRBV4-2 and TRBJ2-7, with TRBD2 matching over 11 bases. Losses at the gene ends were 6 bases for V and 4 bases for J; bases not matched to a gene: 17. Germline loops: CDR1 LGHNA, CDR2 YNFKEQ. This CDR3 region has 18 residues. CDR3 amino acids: CASSPTRYTSGSKYEQYF. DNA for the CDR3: TGTGCCAGCAGTCCCACCCGCTATACTAGCGGGAGTAAGTACGAGCAGTACTTC.

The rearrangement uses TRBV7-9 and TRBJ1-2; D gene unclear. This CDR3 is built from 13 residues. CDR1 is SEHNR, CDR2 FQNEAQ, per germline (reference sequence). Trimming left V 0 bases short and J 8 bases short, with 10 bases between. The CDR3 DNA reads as TGTGCCAGCAGCTTAGCGGCGGACGAGGGCTACACCTTC. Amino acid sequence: CASSLAADEGYTF.

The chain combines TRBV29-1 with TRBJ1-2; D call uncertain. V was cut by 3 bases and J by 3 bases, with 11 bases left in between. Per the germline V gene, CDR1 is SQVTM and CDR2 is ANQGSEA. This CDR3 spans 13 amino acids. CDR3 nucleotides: TGCAGCGTTGAGGTGGTTTCCTACTATGGCTACACCTTC. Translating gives CSVEVVSYYGYTF.

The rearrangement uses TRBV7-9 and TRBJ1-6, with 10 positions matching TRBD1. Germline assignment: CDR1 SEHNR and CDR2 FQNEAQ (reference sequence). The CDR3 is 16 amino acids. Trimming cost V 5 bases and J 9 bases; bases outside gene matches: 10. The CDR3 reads CASSPTKGTGVSPLHF. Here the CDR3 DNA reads TGTGCCAGCAGCCCCACTAAGGGGACAGGGGTTTCACCCCTCCACTTT. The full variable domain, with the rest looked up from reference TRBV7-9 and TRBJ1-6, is DTGVSQNPRHKITKRGQNVTFRCDPISEHNRLYWYRQTLGQGPEFLTYFQNEAQLEKSRLLSDRFSAERPKGSFSTLEIQRTEQGDSAMYLCASSPTKGTGVSPLHFGNGTRLTVT.

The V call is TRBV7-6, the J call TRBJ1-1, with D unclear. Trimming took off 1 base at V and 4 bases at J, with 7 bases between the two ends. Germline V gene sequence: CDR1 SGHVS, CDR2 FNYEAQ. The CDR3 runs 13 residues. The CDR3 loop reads CASSLEEGTEAFF. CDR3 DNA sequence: TGTGCCAGCAGCTTAGAGGAGGGCACTGAAGCTTTCTTT.

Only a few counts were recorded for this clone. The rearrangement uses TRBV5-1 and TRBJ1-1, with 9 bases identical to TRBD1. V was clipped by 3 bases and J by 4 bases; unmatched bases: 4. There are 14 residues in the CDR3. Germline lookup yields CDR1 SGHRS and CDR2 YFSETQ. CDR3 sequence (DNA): TGCGCCAGCAGCTACCAGACAGGGGGCACTGAAGCTTTCTTT. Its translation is CASSYQTGGTEAFF.

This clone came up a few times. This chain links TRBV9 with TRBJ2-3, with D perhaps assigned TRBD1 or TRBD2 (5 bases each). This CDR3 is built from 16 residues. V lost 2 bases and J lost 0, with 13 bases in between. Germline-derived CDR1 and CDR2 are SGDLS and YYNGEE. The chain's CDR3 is CASSVGGRSSTDTQYF. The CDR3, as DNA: TGTGCCAGCAGCGTTGGGGGACGATCTAGCACAGATACGCAGTATTTT.

In DNA form, the CDR3 reads TGTGCCAGCAGCCAAGATGGCAGGGGGCAGGATGAGCAGTTCTTC. It codes for CASSQDGRGQDEQFF. The V and J genes are TRBV4-2 and TRBJ2-1, with TRBD1 matching 8 bases. From germline, CDR1 is LGHNA and CDR2 YNFKEQ. The CDR3 has 15 residues. Unmatched junction bases numbered 6, after V lost 0 bases and J lost 8 bases.